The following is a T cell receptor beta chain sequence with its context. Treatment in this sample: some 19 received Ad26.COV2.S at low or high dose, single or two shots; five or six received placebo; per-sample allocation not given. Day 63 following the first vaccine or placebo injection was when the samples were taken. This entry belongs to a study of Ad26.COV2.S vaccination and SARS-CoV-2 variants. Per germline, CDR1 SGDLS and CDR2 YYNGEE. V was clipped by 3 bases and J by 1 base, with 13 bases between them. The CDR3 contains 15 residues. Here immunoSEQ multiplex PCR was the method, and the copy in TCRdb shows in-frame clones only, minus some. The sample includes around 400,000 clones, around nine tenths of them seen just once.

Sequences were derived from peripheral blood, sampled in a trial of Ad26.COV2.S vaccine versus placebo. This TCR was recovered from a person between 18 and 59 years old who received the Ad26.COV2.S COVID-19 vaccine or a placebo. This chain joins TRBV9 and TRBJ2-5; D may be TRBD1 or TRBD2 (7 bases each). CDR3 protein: CASSGPRGGQETQYF. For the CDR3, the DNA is TGTGCCAGCAGCGGCCCCAGGGGGGGCCAAGAGACCCAGTACTTC.